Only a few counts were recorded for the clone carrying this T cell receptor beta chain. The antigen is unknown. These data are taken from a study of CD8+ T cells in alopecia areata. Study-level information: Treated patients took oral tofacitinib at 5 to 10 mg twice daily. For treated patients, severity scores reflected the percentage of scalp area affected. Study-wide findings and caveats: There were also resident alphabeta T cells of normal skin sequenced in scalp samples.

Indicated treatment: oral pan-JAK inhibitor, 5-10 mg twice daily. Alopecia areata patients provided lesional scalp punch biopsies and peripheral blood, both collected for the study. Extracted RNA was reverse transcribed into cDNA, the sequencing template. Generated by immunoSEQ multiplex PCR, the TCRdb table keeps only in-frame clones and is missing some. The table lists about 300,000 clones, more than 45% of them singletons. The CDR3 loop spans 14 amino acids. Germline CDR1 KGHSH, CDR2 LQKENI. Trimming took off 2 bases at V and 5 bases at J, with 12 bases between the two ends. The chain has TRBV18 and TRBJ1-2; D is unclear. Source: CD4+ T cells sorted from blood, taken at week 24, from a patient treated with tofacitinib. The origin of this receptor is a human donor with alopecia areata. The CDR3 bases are TGTGCCAGCTCACCAGCCCGGGCCGTATATGGCTACACCTTC. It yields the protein CASSPARAVYGYTF.